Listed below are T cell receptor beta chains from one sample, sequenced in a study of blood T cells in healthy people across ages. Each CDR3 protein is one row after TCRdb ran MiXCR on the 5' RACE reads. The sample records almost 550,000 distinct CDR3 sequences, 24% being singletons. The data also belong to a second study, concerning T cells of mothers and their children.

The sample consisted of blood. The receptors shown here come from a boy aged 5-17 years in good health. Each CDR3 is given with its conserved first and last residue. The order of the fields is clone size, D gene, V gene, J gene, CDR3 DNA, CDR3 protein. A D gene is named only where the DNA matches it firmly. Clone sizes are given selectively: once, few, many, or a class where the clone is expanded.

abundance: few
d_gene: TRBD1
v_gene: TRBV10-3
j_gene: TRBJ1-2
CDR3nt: TGTGCCATCAGTGAGTCGGGACAGCTAAACGTCTTCTATGGCTACACCTTC
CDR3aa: CAISESGQLNVFYGYTF

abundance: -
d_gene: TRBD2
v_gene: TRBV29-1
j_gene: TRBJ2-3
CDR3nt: TGCAGCGTACCGGGACTAGCGGGGGTTCCAGATACGCAGTATTTT
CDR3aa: CSVPGLAGVPDTQYF

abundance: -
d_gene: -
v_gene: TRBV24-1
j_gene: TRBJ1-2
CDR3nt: TGTGCCACCAGTGATTTGGGAGGGATTGGCTACACCTTC
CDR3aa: CATSDLGGIGYTF

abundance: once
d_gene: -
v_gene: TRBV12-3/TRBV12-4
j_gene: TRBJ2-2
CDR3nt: TGTGCCAGCAGTTCCCTAGGACGGACCCGGGAGCTGTTTTTT
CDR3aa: CASSSLGRTRELFF

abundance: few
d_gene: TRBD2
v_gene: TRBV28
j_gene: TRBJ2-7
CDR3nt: TGTGCCAGCAGTCCCCTCCAGCGGGGCGGCTACGAGCAGTACTTC
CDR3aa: CASSPLQRGGYEQYF

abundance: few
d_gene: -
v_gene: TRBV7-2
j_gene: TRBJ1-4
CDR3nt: TGTGCCAGCACCCCAGTTTCCGGTGGGGGCGAAAAACTGTTTTTT
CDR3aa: CASTPVSGGGEKLFF

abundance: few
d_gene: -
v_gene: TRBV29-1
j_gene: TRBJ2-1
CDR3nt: TGCAGCGTTGAAGTTCCAGTATCCGTGCAGGGAATGTTAAATGAGCAGTTCTTC
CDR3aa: CSVEVPVSVQGMLNEQFF

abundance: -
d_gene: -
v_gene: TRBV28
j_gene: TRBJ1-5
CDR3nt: TGTGCCAGCAGACGGGACCGTACTTCCAATCAGCCCCAGCATTTT
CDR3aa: CASRRDRTSNQPQHF

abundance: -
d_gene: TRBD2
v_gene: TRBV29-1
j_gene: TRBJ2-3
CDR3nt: TGCAGCGTAGGCGGGGGGGCTATCGGGACAGATACGCAGTATTTT
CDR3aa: CSVGGGAIGTDTQYF

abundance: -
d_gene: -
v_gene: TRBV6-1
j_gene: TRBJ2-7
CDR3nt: TGTGCCAGCAGTTCCCCTCGCCCGCCCGAGCAGTACTTC
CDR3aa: CASSSPRPPEQYF

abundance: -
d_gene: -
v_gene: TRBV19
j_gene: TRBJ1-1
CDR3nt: TGTGCCAGTACAGAGGAGCGTGCGATGAACACTGAAGCTTTCTTT
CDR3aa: CASTEERAMNTEAFF

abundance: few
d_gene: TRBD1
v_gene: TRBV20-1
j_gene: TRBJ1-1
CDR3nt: TGCAGTGCCCCGCACAGGGGGGGAACCTTTTTAATGAACACTGAAGCTTTCTTT
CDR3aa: CSAPHRGGTFLMNTEAFF

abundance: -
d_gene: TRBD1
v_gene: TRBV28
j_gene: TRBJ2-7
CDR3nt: TGTGCCAGCAGTGACAGGGGGGTAAAGACCTACGAGCAGTACTTC
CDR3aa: CASSDRGVKTYEQYF

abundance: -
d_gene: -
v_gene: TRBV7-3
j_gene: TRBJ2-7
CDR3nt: TGTGCCAGCAGACACGAGCAGTACTTC
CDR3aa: CASRHEQYF

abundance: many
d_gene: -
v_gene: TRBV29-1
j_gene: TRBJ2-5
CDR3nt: TGCAGCGTCGTAACTAGGATAGAAGAGACCCAGTACTTC
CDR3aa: CSVVTRIEETQYF

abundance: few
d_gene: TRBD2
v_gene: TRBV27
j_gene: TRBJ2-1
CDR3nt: TGTGCCAGCAGCCGACTAGCGGGGTACAATGAGCAGTTCTTC
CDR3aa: CASSRLAGYNEQFF

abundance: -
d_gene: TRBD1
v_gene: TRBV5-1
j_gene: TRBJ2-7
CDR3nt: TGCGCCAGCAGCCCGGGACAGGGGTTCAACGAGCAGTACTTC
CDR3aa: CASSPGQGFNEQYF

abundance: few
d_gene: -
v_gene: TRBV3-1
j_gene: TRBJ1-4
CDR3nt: TGTGCCAGCAGCCAAGATTTACGGGGAGCCAAACTGTTTTTT
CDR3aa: CASSQDLRGAKLFF

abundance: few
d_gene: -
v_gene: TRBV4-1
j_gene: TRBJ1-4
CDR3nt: TGCGCCAGCACCCACGTTAAGGACAATAATGAAAAACTGTTTTTT
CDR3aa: CASTHVKDNNEKLFF

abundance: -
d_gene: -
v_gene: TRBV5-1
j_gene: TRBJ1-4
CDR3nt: TGCGCCAGCAAGCCTCGGCTTTCAACTAATGAAAAACTGCTTTTT
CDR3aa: CASKPRLSTNEKLLF

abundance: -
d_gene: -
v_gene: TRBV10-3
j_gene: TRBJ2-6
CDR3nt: TGTGCCATCAGCCGGGACTCTGGGGCCAACGTCCTGACTTTC
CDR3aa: CAISRDSGANVLTF

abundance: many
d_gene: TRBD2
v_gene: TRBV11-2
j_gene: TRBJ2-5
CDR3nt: TGTGCCAGCAGCTTAGATGGTCTAGCGGGGTCAGGGGAGACCCAGTACTTC
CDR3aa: CASSLDGLAGSGETQYF

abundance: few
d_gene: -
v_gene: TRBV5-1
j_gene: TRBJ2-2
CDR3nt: TGCGCCAGCAGCGCTTTCACCGGGGAGCTGTTTTTT
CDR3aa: CASSAFTGELFF

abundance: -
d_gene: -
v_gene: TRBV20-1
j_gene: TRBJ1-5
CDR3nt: TGCAGTGCTTTCCGGGACACCAATCAGCCCCAGCATTTT
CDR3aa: CSAFRDTNQPQHF

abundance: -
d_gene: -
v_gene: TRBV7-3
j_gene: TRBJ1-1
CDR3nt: TGTGCCAGCAGCTTAACGGCGTGGGGAGAGACTGAAGCTTTCTTT
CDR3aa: CASSLTAWGETEAFF

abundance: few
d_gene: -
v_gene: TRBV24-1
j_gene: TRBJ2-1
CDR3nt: TGTGCCACAGGCTTGGGGTACGATGAGCAGTTCTTC
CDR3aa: CATGLGYDEQFF

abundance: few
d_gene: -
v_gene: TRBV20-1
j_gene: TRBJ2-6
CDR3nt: TGCAGTGCTAGAGATATTACCTTGTTGGGGGCCAACGTCCTGACTTTC
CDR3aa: CSARDITLLGANVLTF

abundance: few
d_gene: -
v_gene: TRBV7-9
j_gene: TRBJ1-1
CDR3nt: TGTGCCAGCAGTCAGACCCCATGGGAGCAAATGGGCACTGAAGCTTTCTTT
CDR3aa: CASSQTPWEQMGTEAFF

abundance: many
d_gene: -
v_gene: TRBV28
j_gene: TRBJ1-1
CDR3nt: TGTGCCAGCAGTATCTACGGGAACACTGAAGCTTTCTTT
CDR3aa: CASSIYGNTEAFF

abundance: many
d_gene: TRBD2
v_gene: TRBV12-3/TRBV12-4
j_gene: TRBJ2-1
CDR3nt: TGTGCCAGCAGGGGACTAGCGGACTACAATGAGCAGTTCTTC
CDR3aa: CASRGLADYNEQFF

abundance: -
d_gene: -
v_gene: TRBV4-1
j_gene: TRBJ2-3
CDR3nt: TGCGCCAGCAGCCAAGATCGAACAGCGGGTGGGGACACAGATACGCAGTATTTT
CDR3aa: CASSQDRTAGGDTDTQYF

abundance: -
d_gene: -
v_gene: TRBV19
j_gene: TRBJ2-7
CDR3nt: TGTGCCAGTAGTATAGAGGGGGGCTCCTACGAGCAGTACTTC
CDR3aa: CASSIEGGSYEQYF

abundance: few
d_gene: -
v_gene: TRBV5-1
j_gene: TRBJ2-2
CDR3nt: TGCGCCAGCATGGTGGGGGCCAACACCGGGGAGCTGTTTTTT
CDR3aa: CASMVGANTGELFF

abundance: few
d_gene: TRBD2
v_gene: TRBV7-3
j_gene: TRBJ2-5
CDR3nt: TGTGCCAGCAGCGCCAGACTAGCGGGAGGAGGCCCCAAGTTCTTC
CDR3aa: CASSARLAGGGPKFF

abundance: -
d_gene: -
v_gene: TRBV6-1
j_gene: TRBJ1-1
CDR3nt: TGTGCCAGCAACGAAGACAACATGAACACTGAAGCTTTCTTT
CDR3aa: CASNEDNMNTEAFF

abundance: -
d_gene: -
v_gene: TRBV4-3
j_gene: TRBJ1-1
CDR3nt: TGCGCCAGCAGCCGAAAGAGGGGGGCTGGGAAGAACACTGAAGCTTTCTTT
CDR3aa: CASSRKRGAGKNTEAFF

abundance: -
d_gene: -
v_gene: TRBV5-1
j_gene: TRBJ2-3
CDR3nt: TGCGCCAGCAGCCCGTCGGGGGTTCTAGTCCCAGATACGCAGTATTTT
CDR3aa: CASSPSGVLVPDTQYF

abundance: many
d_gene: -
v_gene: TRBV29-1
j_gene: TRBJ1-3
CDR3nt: TGCAGCGTTGACAACTCTGGAAACACCATATATTTT
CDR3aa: CSVDNSGNTIYF

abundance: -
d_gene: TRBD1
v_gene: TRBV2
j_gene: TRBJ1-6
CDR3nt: TGTGCCAGCAGTGGGGGACAGATTTACGGAGGTAAACAGAATTCACCCCTCCACTTT
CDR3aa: CASSGGQIYGGKQNSPLHF

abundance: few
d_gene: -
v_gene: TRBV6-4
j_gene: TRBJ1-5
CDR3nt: TGTGCCAGCAGTGACGGTCATCAGCCCCAGCATTTT
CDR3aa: CASSDGHQPQHF

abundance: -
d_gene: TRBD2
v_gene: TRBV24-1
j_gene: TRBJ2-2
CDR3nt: TGTGCCACCAGTGATCCCCGGCAGCGGGAGGGCCTTGGGACCGGGGAGCTGTTTTTT
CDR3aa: CATSDPRQREGLGTGELFF

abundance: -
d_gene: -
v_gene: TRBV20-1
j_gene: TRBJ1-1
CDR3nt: TGCGGTGCTAGAGATCTGGGCTCCCAAGAGATGGCTGAAGCTTTCTTT
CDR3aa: CGARDLGSQEMAEAFF

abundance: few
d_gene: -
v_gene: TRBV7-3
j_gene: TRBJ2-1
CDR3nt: TGTGCCAGCAGCCCCCAAATATGGACCGATGAGCAGTTCTTC
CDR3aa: CASSPQIWTDEQFF

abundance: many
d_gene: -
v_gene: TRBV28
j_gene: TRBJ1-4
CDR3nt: TGTGCCAGCAGCCAGCCTGCAACTAATGAAAAACTGTTTTTT
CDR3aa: CASSQPATNEKLFF

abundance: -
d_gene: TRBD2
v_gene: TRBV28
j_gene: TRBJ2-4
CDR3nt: TGTGCCAGCAGTTTATTAGTTAGCGGGAGGGTGTCGGACATTCAGTACTTC
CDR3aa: CASSLLVSGRVSDIQYF

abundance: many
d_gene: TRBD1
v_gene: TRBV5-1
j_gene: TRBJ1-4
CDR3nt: TGCGCCAGCAGCACGGGACAGGGGAATGAAAAACTGTTTTTT
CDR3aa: CASSTGQGNEKLFF

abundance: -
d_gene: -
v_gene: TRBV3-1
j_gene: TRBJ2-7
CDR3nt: TGTGCCAGCAGCAAGGATTACGAGCAGTACTTC
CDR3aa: CASSKDYEQYF

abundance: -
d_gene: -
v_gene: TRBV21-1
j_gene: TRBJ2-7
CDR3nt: TGTGCCAGCAGCGAGGACAGGGAAGTAAGGAGCTCCTACGAGCAGTACTTC
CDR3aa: CASSEDREVRSSYEQYF

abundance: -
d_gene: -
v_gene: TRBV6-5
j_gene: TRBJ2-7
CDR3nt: TGTGCCAGCAGCCAAATCGGACGGGCCTGCGAGCAGTACTTC
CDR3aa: CASSQIGRACEQYF

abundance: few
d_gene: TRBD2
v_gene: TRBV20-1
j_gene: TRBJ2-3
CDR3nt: TGCAGTGCTAGAGATCCCGCTAGCGGGGGCCGGAATACGCAGTATTTT
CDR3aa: CSARDPASGGRNTQYF

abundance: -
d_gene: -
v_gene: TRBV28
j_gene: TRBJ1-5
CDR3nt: TGTGCCAGCGGAAACTTCTGGGGGGCTGATCAGCCCCAGCATTTT
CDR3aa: CASGNFWGADQPQHF

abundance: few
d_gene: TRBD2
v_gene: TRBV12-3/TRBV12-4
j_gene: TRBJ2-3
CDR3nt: TGTGCCAGCAGTGGTCTAGCGGAGGGAAGCACAGATACGCAGTATTTT
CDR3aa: CASSGLAEGSTDTQYF

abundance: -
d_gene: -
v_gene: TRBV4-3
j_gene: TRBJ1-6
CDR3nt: TGCGCCAGCAGCCAAGACTCGGGCAGGGTGGATTCACCCCTCCACTTT
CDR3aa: CASSQDSGRVDSPLHF